This T cell receptor beta chain came from a study of T cells of healthy individuals. At least ten counts were recorded for this clonotype. MiXCR, run by TCRdb on the 5' RACE reads, gives a single entry per CDR3 protein. The sample lists 65,000 to 90,000 distinct CDR3 sequences, approximately 4.7% occurring once. Germline V gene lookup returns CDR1 MNHEY and CDR2 SMNVEV (reference sequence). V shed 2 bases and J shed 2 bases, with 9 bases lying between them. The CDR3 has 14 amino acids. The TCR was taken from a female donor in good health. This chain links TRBV27 with TRBJ2-5; a possible D gene is TRBD1 (5 bases). The CDR3 reads CASSLRGPQETQYF. The CDR3 region has the DNA TGTGCCAGCAGTTTAAGGGGCCCGCAAGAGACCCAGTACTTC.